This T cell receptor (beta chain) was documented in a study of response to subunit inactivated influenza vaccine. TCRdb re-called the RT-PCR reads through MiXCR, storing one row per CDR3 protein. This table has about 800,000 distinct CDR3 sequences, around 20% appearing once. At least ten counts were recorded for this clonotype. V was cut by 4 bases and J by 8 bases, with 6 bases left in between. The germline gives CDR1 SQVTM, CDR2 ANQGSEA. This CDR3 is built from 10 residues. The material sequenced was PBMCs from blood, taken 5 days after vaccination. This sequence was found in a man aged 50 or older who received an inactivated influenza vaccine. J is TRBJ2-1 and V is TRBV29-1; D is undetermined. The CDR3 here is CSVGLHEQFF. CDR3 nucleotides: TGCAGCGTTGGGTTGCATGAGCAGTTCTTC.